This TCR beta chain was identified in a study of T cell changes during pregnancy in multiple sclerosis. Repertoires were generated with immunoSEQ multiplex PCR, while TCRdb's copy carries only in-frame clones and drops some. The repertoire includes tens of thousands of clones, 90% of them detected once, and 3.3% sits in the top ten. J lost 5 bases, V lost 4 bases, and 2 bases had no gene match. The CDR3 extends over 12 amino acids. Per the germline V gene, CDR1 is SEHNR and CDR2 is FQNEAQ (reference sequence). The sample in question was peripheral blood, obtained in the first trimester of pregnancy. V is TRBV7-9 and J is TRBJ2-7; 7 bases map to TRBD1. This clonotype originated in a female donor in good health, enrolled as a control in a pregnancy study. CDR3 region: CASSYGQDEQYF. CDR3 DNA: TGTGCCAGCAGCTATGGACAGGACGAGCAGTACTTC. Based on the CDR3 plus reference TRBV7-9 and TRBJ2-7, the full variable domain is DTGVSQNPRHKITKRGQNVTFRCDPISEHNRLYWYRQTLGQGPEFLTYFQNEAQLEKSRLLSDRFSAERPKGSFSTLEIQRTEQGDSAMYLCASSYGQDEQYFGPGTRLTVT.